The rows below give T cell receptor beta chains drawn from one sample of a study of cytomegalovirus exposure and HLA in healthy donors. Sequencing used immunoSEQ multiplex PCR; TCRdb keeps in-frame clones, though not all of them. The table has 130,000 or so clones, about 74% seen once. Source material: PBMCs. The receptor source for this set is a man in his thirties or forties in good health and CMV-seronegative. CDR3s include the opening cysteine and the closing phenylalanine or tryptophan. D genes are given only for firm matches. A row's size may be missing; if present it is once, few, many or a size class.

clone size,D gene,CDR3 length,J gene,V gene,CDR3 DNA,CDR3 protein
-,-,14,TRBJ2-3,TRBV28,TGTGCCAGCAGTTTACGGGTTAGCACAGATACGCAGTATTTT,CASSLRVSTDTQYF
-,TRBD2,16,TRBJ2-1,TRBV5-8,TGTGCCAGCAGCTTGCATGGACTAGCGGTAGACAATGAGCAGTTCTTC,CASSLHGLAVDNEQFF
-,-,14,TRBJ1-1,TRBV27,TGTGCCAGCAGTCCCCCTGGACAGAACACTGAAGCTTTCTTT,CASSPPGQNTEAFF
-,-,13,TRBJ2-1,TRBV28,TGTGCCAGCAGTTTACGAGGATCACGTGAGCAGTTCTTC,CASSLRGSREQFF
-,-,13,TRBJ1-1,TRBV27,TGTGCCAGCAGTTTTCGGGGGAGTCCTGAAGCTTTCTTT,CASSFRGSPEAFF
-,-,16,TRBJ1-4,TRBV6-6,TGTGCCAGCAGTCAGCGGCATGTTGAAAAGAATGAAAAACTGTTTTTT,CASSQRHVEKNEKLFF
-,TRBD2,14,TRBJ2-1,TRBV9,TGTGCCAGCAGCGTAGCTTCCGGGAGGGGTGAGCAGTTCTTC,CASSVASGRGEQFF
-,-,15,TRBJ1-4,TRBV6-5,TGTGCCAGCAGTTCGTTCGCAGGGCGGGGTGAAAAACTGTTTTTT,CASSSFAGRGEKLFF
-,TRBD2,16,TRBJ2-2,TRBV30,TGTGCCTGGAAAACTAGCGGGAGGGCCGTATCCGGGGAGCTGTTTTTT,CAWKTSGRAVSGELFF
-,TRBD1,14,TRBJ1-5,TRBV27,TGTGCCAGCGGCGACAGGGGCTGGAGTCAGCCCCAGCATTTT,CASGDRGWSQPQHF
-,TRBD2,18,TRBJ2-1,TRBV18,TGTGCCAGCTCACCACCCAGGACTAGCGGGACCGGATACAATGAGCAGTTCTTC,CASSPPRTSGTGYNEQFF
-,TRBD1,14,TRBJ1-1,TRBV27,TGTGCCAGCAGTTCCCCGGGACAGGTCCCTGAAGCTTTCTTT,CASSSPGQVPEAFF
-,TRBD2,14,TRBJ2-5,TRBV4-2,TGTGCCAGCAGCCCTCCTAGCGGGCGGGAGACCCAGTACTTC,CASSPPSGRETQYF
-,TRBD1,15,TRBJ2-7,TRBV4-1,TGCGCCAGCAGCCAAGGGTTACAGGGGACGTACGAGCAGTACTTC,CASSQGLQGTYEQYF
-,TRBD2,16,TRBJ2-3,TRBV5-5,TGTGCCAGCAGCTTGGGACTAGCGGGGATCACAGATACGCAGTATTTT,CASSLGLAGITDTQYF
-,TRBD1,16,TRBJ1-2,TRBV9,TGTGCCAGCAGCGTCGGAGCCGGGACAGGGGAATATGGCTACACCTTC,CASSVGAGTGEYGYTF
-,TRBD1,15,TRBJ1-2,TRBV19,TGTGCCAGTAGTCTTCGGACAGGAACCCCGTATGGCTACACCTTC,CASSLRTGTPYGYTF
-,-,15,TRBJ1-5,TRBV28,TGTGCCAGCAGTTTAGGAGGGAGGGACAATCAGCCCCAGCATTTT,CASSLGGRDNQPQHF
-,TRBD1,15,TRBJ1-3,TRBV25-1,TGTGCCAGCAGTCCGGGACAGCTTTACAGAAACACCATATATTTT,CASSPGQLYRNTIYF
-,TRBD1,14,TRBJ2-7,TRBV10-3,TGTGCCATCAGCAGAGACAGGGACGAAAACGAGCAGTACTTC,CAISRDRDENEQYF
-,-,13,TRBJ1-2,TRBV5-1,TGCGCCAGCAGCCCCGGACAAGACTATGGCTACACCTTC,CASSPGQDYGYTF
-,-,14,TRBJ1-2,TRBV5-6,TGTGCCAGCAGCTTGGGACAGCTCGAGATGGGCTACACCTTC,CASSLGQLEMGYTF
-,-,10,TRBJ2-7,TRBV5-8,TGTGCCAGCAGCGAGGGGGTGCAGTACTTC,CASSEGVQYF
-,-,15,TRBJ2-2,TRBV15,TGTGCCACCAGCGCCGGGAATGGGGACATCGGGGAGCTGTTTTTT,CATSAGNGDIGELFF
-,-,13,TRBJ1-2,TRBV2,TGTGCCAGCAAAACGGAGGCTAACTATGGCTACACCTTC,CASKTEANYGYTF
few,TRBD1,13,TRBJ2-4,TRBV29-1,TGCAGCGTCCGGGACAGTATCCCTGGAATTCAGTACTTC,CSVRDSIPGIQYF
-,-,18,TRBJ2-5,TRBV27,TGTGCCAGCAGTTTCGCCAGAGGGCGGGGCCGCCCCCAAGAGACCCAGTACTTC,CASSFARGRGRPQETQYF
-,TRBD2,19,TRBJ2-1,TRBV5-1,TGCGCCAGCAGCTCCCGGGGGGGGTTGTTGGCTAGCGGGATTGTTGAGCAGTTCTTC,CASSSRGGLLASGIVEQFF
-,TRBD1,13,TRBJ1-1,TRBV5-8,TGTGCCAGCATGAAACAGGGGCTCACTGAAGCTTTCTTT,CASMKQGLTEAFF
few,-,18,TRBJ1-3,TRBV7-9,TGTGCCAGCAGCCCTTACAGCGGGACATCCAGCTCTGGAAACACCATATATTTT,CASSPYSGTSSSGNTIYF
-,-,14,TRBJ1-2,TRBV5-4,TGTGCCAGCAGCTCAAAGGACAGTCTCTATGGCTACACCTTC,CASSSKDSLYGYTF
-,TRBD1,17,TRBJ1-1,TRBV9,TGTGCCAGCAGCGCGGGGACAGGGTGGTTAAGGAACACTGAAGCTTTCTTT,CASSAGTGWLRNTEAFF
-,-,14,TRBJ1-4,TRBV5-1,TGCGCCAGCAGCCTCGGGTCATATAATGAAAAACTGTTTTTT,CASSLGSYNEKLFF
-,-,14,TRBJ1-3,TRBV15,TGTGCCACCAGCAGTCGGACTTCTGGAAACACCATATATTTT,CATSSRTSGNTIYF
once,TRBD1,15,TRBJ1-4,TRBV9,TGTGCCAGCAGCACTACAGGGGATGCGAGTGAAAAACTGTTTTTT,CASSTTGDASEKLFF
-,-,14,TRBJ2-2,TRBV5-1,TGCGCCGGGCGCCTAGCCACGAACACCGGGGAGCTGTTTTTT,CAGRLATNTGELFF
-,TRBD2,19,TRBJ2-3,TRBV7-3,TGTGCCAGCAGCTTAGTGCCTACCCAGCGCGGGGGGGCTACAGATACGCAGTATTTT,CASSLVPTQRGGATDTQYF
few,TRBD2,18,TRBJ2-7,TRBV27,TGTGCCAGCAGTCCCTTAGCGGGAGGGCGGGGAGGCTCCTACGAGCAGTACTTC,CASSPLAGGRGGSYEQYF
-,TRBD1,16,TRBJ2-7,TRBV4-3,TGCGCCAGCAGCCATTCCGGGACAGGGACCTCCTACGAGCAGTACTTC,CASSHSGTGTSYEQYF
-,-,17,TRBJ2-3,TRBV5-1,TGCGCCAGCAGCGTACCACAGGCACGTCGTAGCACAGATACGCAGTATTTT,CASSVPQARRSTDTQYF
-,TRBD2,15,TRBJ2-7,TRBV18,TGTGCCAGCTCAAGTCTAGCGGGAGGGTTTTACGAGCAGTACTTC,CASSSLAGGFYEQYF
-,TRBD1,16,TRBJ2-7,TRBV6-6,TGTGCCAGCAGTTACTCCCCGGGACAGGGGCTTTTCGAGCAGTACTTC,CASSYSPGQGLFEQYF
-,TRBD1,14,TRBJ2-3,TRBV5-1,TGCGCCAGCAGCATACGACAGGGGGCAGATACGCAGTATTTT,CASSIRQGADTQYF
-,TRBD1,16,TRBJ1-5,TRBV19,TGTGCCAGTAGTATGGTACAGGGGATAGGAAATCAGCCCCAGCATTTT,CASSMVQGIGNQPQHF
-,-,15,TRBJ1-3,TRBV5-1,TGCGCCAGCAGCCCCGTCGGACAATCTGGAAACACCATATATTTT,CASSPVGQSGNTIYF
-,-,14,TRBJ2-3,TRBV6-1,TGTGCCAGCAGTCTAGAGTTGTTCACAGATACGCAGTATTTT,CASSLELFTDTQYF
-,-,15,TRBJ1-3,TRBV9,TGTGCCAGCAGCGGACCCCAGGGGTCTGGAAACACCATATATTTT,CASSGPQGSGNTIYF
few,-,16,TRBJ1-1,TRBV19,TGTGCCAGTAGTAAAGGACAGACCAACCTTAACACTGAAGCTTTCTTT,CASSKGQTNLNTEAFF
-,-,15,TRBJ1-1,TRBV6-5,TGTGCCAGCAGTTACTCGTCAATAGCAAACACTGAAGCTTTCTTT,CASSYSSIANTEAFF
-,TRBD2,18,TRBJ2-3,TRBV19,TGTGCCAGTAGTAGCCTGAGACTAGCGGGAGGGCTCATAGATACGCAGTATTTT,CASSSLRLAGGLIDTQYF
-,TRBD2,17,TRBJ2-3,TRBV9,TGTGCCAGCAGCGTAGGACTAGCGAGAACTAGCACAGATACGCAGTATTTT,CASSVGLARTSTDTQYF
-,-,17,TRBJ2-7,TRBV4-1,TGCGCCAGCAGCCAAGATTGGGGGCAGGGATACTCCTACGAGCAGTACTTC,CASSQDWGQGYSYEQYF
-,-,15,TRBJ1-6,TRBV6-5,TGTGCCAGCAGACCCCGGGACAAATCGAATTCACCCCTCCACTTT,CASRPRDKSNSPLHF
-,-,15,TRBJ1-1,TRBV10-3,TGTGCCATCAGTGAGTCGATAAGTCGGGGATCTGAAGCTTTCTTT,CAISESISRGSEAFF
-,-,17,TRBJ2-2,TRBV18,TGTGCCAGCTCACCAAGGATCCTAGCCCGGGACACCGGGGAGCTGTTTTTT,CASSPRILARDTGELFF
-,TRBD1,16,TRBJ1-1,TRBV18,TGTGCCAGCTCACTTCGGGACAGGGTAAAGGGCACTGAAGCTTTCTTT,CASSLRDRVKGTEAFF